The present T cell receptor beta chain was sequenced within a study of beta chain features in type 1 diabetes (dated by TCRdb to between 2017 and 2018). Looking at the study overall: Mean age, gender distribution, total cell number and subset yield did not differ between patients and healthy donors. Across all samples, about 110 million sorted cells were examined, and cell number per subset correlated strongly with RNA yield. Naive and central memory subsets were obtained from all 30 or so donors, but regulatory and stem cell-like memory subsets were isolated from only 8 patients and roughly 8 healthy donors. The study compared the TCRB repertoires of sorted circulating CD4+ T cell subsets in recently diagnosed type 1 diabetes patients with those in matched healthy donors.

The High Capacity cDNA Reverse Transcription Kit was used to reverse transcribe all of the isolated RNA, meaning that expressed TCRB transcripts were what got sequenced. Deep immunoSEQ sequencing was performed on naive, central memory and regulatory T cell samples, with an average of about 3.57 million total reads per sample. Sorted cells were lysed in RLT buffer, and RNA was extracted using DNase-treated RNeasy Micro or Mini kits according to cell number. Each cell subset was processed separately to prevent cross-contamination, with patient and healthy donor samples processed together. TCRB sequences were amplified from cDNA with the immunoSEQ multiplex PCR, producing 87-bp fragments spanning the CDR3 region. Sequencing of the amplicons was performed on the Illumina HiSeq platform. The source study handled its data this way. Synthetic template baselines were used to correct PCR bias computationally, reads within Hamming distance 2 were collapsed together, and singletons that could not be merged were discarded. Reads were aligned against IMGT to assign V, D and J genes, CDR3 length and insertions or deletions at six rearrangement sites. Within each subset, clonotype counts were normalized to sorted cell number, after which true diversity and Gini coefficients were computed with the tcR R package. Repertoire sharing was quantified using the overlap coefficient calculated on TCRB nucleotide sequences. TCRdb holds this immuneACCESS table with in-frame rearrangements only. Some clones are missing; in checked studies, unresolved V genes explain under half, and the rest has no known cause. V, J and clone size derive from that table, while D and trimming were established from the DNA sequence. For this sample there are around 120,000 clones; 17% appear just once. The biggest ten clones account for 2.6% of the sample.

Summary of the overall study and its limitations: In all four CD4+ subsets, TCRB CDR3 length was moderately but significantly shorter in type 1 diabetes patients. PCR may preferentially amplify shorter templates, but because patient and control samples were amplified and corrected together, any resulting skew would affect both groups equally. Because cDNA was sequenced instead of genomic DNA, highly expressing activated cells could be over-represented, though the groups showed no difference in activation or CD3 levels. Only small numbers of individuals were included in the HLA sub-analyses, which left unresolved whether HLA type had any influence on TCRB rearrangement. Naive, central memory and regulatory TCRB repertoires appeared to be more alike among patients than among healthy donors. At VDJ recombination sites, type 1 diabetes patients had fewer insertions and more deleted nucleotides, which implies abnormalities in thymic rearrangement.

Each donor gave one peripheral blood draw, approximately 110 mL on average, collected into heparinised tubes. A BD FACSAria II was used to sort naive, central memory, regulatory and stem cell-like memory CD4+ T cells with a panel that included CD45RO, CCR7, CD25, CD127, CD95 and CD27. Purity was above 98% for every sorted population. Right away, PBMCs were isolated by Lymphoprep density gradient centrifugation and were stained directly, with no culture step. To minimize batch effects, samples were stained and sorted in pairs, one healthy donor with one patient per experiment. A few counts support this clone. What this receptor recognizes is not known. Base qualities are not recorded, but no much larger clone differs from it by a single base. Reading from cysteine to phenylalanine, the CDR3 counts 14 amino acids. The entry retains the CDR3 DNA only, 42 bases that are in frame from base 1. The germline ends are 10 bases apart after V is trimmed by 4 bases and J by 0 bases. CDR1 and CDR2 (MNHEY, SVGAGI) derive from the germline V gene.

In this chain, TRBV6-5 is recombined with TRBJ2-7; the D gene cannot be resolved reliably. This sequence originates from a man between 18 and 29 years old with type 1 diabetes. Sequenced input: central memory CD4+ T cells from blood. DNA sequence: TGTGCCAGCAGTTGGTCAGAAGGCTCCTACGAGCAGTACTTC. Translated, this is CASSWSEGSYEQYF.